A selection of T cell receptor beta chains follows, all from one sample in a study of control samples from healthy donors and cancer patients. The protocol was immunoSEQ multiplex PCR, while the TCRdb copy is restricted to in-frame clones and leaves out a portion. The sample has more than 95,000 clones, over 90% seen once; the top ten hold 2.6%. The sequencing input was blood. These receptor sequences come from a man aged 25-40 years in good health. CDR3s include the opening cysteine and the closing phenylalanine or tryptophan. A D gene is named only where the DNA matches it firmly. The size entry is marked missing in some rows and otherwise reads once, few, many or a size class.

V: TRBV6-2/TRBV6-3; D: NA; J: TRBJ1-4; size: NA; DNA: TGTGCCAGCGGTTTGACTCATAATGAAAAACTGTTTTTT; CDR3: CASGLTHNEKLFF
V: TRBV2; D: NA; J: TRBJ1-2; size: NA; DNA: TGTGCCAGCAACCCGGACTACGGAAACCTCACCTTC; CDR3: CASNPDYGNLTF
V: TRBV24-1; D: TRBD1; J: TRBJ2-2; size: NA; DNA: TGTGCCACCAGTGACCCCGGGACAGGGGGCACCGGGGAGCTGTTTTTT; CDR3: CATSDPGTGGTGELFF
V: TRBV6-4; D: TRBD2; J: TRBJ2-2; size: NA; DNA: TGTGCCAGCGGGACTAGCGAAGCCGGGGAGCTGTTTTTT; CDR3: CASGTSEAGELFF
V: TRBV18; D: NA; J: TRBJ2-2; size: NA; DNA: TGTGCCAGCTCACCATCGGGGGCTGGGGAGCTGTTTTTT; CDR3: CASSPSGAGELFF
V: TRBV6-1; D: TRBD1; J: TRBJ1-2; size: NA; DNA: TGTGCCAGCAGTGTGAGACAGGGGATCGACGAATTCTATGGCTACACCTTC; CDR3: CASSVRQGIDEFYGYTF
V: TRBV4-1; D: TRBD2; J: TRBJ2-5; size: NA; DNA: TGCGCCAGCAGCCAGGGGGTAGCGGGGGTCCAAGAGACCCAGTACTTC; CDR3: CASSQGVAGVQETQYF
V: TRBV6-5; D: NA; J: TRBJ1-5; size: NA; DNA: TGTGCCAGCAGGCGGGGGAGCAATCAGCCCCAGCATTTT; CDR3: CASRRGSNQPQHF
V: TRBV7-3; D: TRBD2; J: TRBJ2-1; size: NA; DNA: TGTGCCAGCAGCTTAAAAGGTAGCGGGGCTACCTACAATGAGCAGTTCTTC; CDR3: CASSLKGSGATYNEQFF
V: TRBV9; D: NA; J: TRBJ1-1; size: NA; DNA: TGTGCCAGCAGCCCCGGGGCGAACACTGAAGCTTTCTTT; CDR3: CASSPGANTEAFF
V: TRBV2; D: NA; J: TRBJ1-6; size: NA; DNA: TGTGCCAGCAGTAGAGCTCAGGACAGCTATAATTCACCCCTCCACTTT; CDR3: CASSRAQDSYNSPLHF
V: TRBV7-2; D: NA; J: TRBJ1-1; size: NA; DNA: TGTGCCAGCAGCCTATTGCAGGGGAGGACTGAAGCTTTCTTT; CDR3: CASSLLQGRTEAFF
V: TRBV11-3; D: TRBD2; J: TRBJ2-3; size: NA; DNA: TGTGCCAGCAGCTTAGGTCAAACCCGACTAGCGGGGGATAGCACAGATACGCAGTATTTT; CDR3: CASSLGQTRLAGDSTDTQYF
V: TRBV19; D: TRBD1; J: TRBJ1-5; size: NA; DNA: TGTGCCAGTAGTATAAACTTTTGGACAGGGGGAGAACAGCCCCAGCATTTT; CDR3: CASSINFWTGGEQPQHF
V: TRBV7-9; D: NA; J: TRBJ1-1; size: NA; DNA: TGTGCCAGCGGGGGGAACACTGAAGCTTTCTTT; CDR3: CASGGNTEAFF
V: TRBV27; D: NA; J: TRBJ2-2; size: NA; DNA: TGTGCCAGCAGTTTATGGGGGGAGGCCGGGGAGCTGTTTTTT; CDR3: CASSLWGEAGELFF
V: TRBV5-1; D: TRBD2; J: TRBJ2-3; size: NA; DNA: TGCGCCAGCAGCTTGGGGACTAGCCCCCCCCACACAGATACGCAGTATTTT; CDR3: CASSLGTSPPHTDTQYF
V: TRBV5-1; D: TRBD1; J: TRBJ1-2; size: NA; DNA: TGCGCCAGCAGCTTGGCAGGGACAGGATCATATGGCTACACCTTC; CDR3: CASSLAGTGSYGYTF
V: TRBV6-5; D: NA; J: TRBJ1-2; size: NA; DNA: TGTGCCAGCAGTTACTCGAAAGGGTCGGGCGGCTACACCTTC; CDR3: CASSYSKGSGGYTF
V: TRBV4-1; D: NA; J: TRBJ1-4; size: NA; DNA: TGCGCCAGCAGCCAAGATCCACCCAGCTTCGCAACTAATGAAAAACTGTTTTTT; CDR3: CASSQDPPSFATNEKLFF
V: TRBV19; D: NA; J: TRBJ1-1; size: once; DNA: TGTGCCAGTAGTATAAGGGGGAGGGTCGGAGCTTTCTTT; CDR3: CASSIRGRVGAFF
V: TRBV12-3/TRBV12-4; D: TRBD1; J: TRBJ1-2; size: NA; DNA: TGTGCCAGCAGTTTGTTGACAGGGTACGGCTACACCTTC; CDR3: CASSLLTGYGYTF
V: TRBV19; D: NA; J: TRBJ2-3; size: NA; DNA: TGTGCCAGTAGTATAGACTCGCGGAGCACAGATACGCAGTATTTT; CDR3: CASSIDSRSTDTQYF
V: TRBV10-1; D: TRBD1; J: TRBJ1-5; size: few; DNA: TGCGCCAGCAGTCCCCGGGACAGGGGGCTGGGTCAGCCCCAGCATTTT; CDR3: CASSPRDRGLGQPQHF
V: TRBV11-2; D: TRBD1; J: TRBJ1-6; size: NA; DNA: TGTGCCAGCAGCTTAAGGGACAGCCCCTATAATTCACCCCTCCACTTT; CDR3: CASSLRDSPYNSPLHF
V: TRBV5-4; D: NA; J: TRBJ2-1; size: NA; DNA: TGTGCCAGCAACCCTGGCTCCTACAATGAGCAGTTCTTC; CDR3: CASNPGSYNEQFF
V: TRBV6-5; D: NA; J: TRBJ1-1; size: NA; DNA: TGTGCCAGCAGTTACGCCGGGGCCGGTGGTACTGAAGCTTTCTTT; CDR3: CASSYAGAGGTEAFF
V: TRBV5-4; D: TRBD1; J: TRBJ2-6; size: NA; DNA: TGTGCCAGCAGCCCGGGACAGAGCTCTGGGGCCAACGTCCTGACTTTC; CDR3: CASSPGQSSGANVLTF
V: TRBV3-1/TRBV3-2; D: NA; J: TRBJ2-3; size: NA; DNA: TGTGCCAGCAGCCCCTCCCTGGGGGGGGCGGGAGATACGCAGTATTTT; CDR3: CASSPSLGGAGDTQYF
V: TRBV6-5; D: NA; J: TRBJ1-2; size: NA; DNA: TGTGCCAGCAGTAAACCGGGACTAACGGACACCTTC; CDR3: CASSKPGLTDTF